The clone carrying this T cell receptor (beta chain) is deemed medium-sized. Its antigen is currently unknown. This beta chain appears as a stray read in a library generated for alpha chains; its size is not informative. V lost 6 bases to trimming and J lost 3 bases; unmatched junction nucleotides: 7. The CDR3 has 16 residues. From germline, CDR1 is SNHLY and CDR2 FYNNEI. 400 to 550 ng RNA was reverse transcribed with alpha and beta constant-region primers. Separate chain-specific third strand synthesis with multiplexing indices produced the alpha and beta libraries. Each cDNA molecule was barcoded, and a single primer pair amplified each chain. A 12-nucleotide barcode per molecule came from two concatenated random hexamers added pre-amplification. TCRdb analysed the 5' RACE reads with MiXCR anew, one entry per CDR3 protein. This sample yields around 8,300 distinct CDR3 sequences, of which less than 7.5% are seen a single time; around 20% belongs to the top ten.

This specimen belongs to a study of HIV-infected patients and healthy controls. Roughly three months, about 14 weeks, into antiretroviral therapy, follow-up blood was collected. Whole blood was used without fractionation, so all unsorted peripheral T cells were included. The study's findings and limits: The seeming recovery of the Gini index after therapy in HIV-infected patients vanished in size-matched data.

Sequences were derived from blood, sampled during antiretroviral therapy. The TCR sequence derives from an adult with HIV infection. This chain uses TRBV2 with TRBJ2-1; 11 positions agree with TRBD2. The DNA for the CDR3 is TGTGCCAGCAGCCCATTACTAGCGGGGGACTACAATGAGCAGTTCTTC. It specifies CASSPLLAGDYNEQFF.